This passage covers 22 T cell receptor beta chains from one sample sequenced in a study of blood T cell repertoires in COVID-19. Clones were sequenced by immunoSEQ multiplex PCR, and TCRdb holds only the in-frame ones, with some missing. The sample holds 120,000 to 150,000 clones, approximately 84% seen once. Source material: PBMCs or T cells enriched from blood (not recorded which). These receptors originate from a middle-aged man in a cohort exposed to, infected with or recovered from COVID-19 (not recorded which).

CDR3 sequence: CASSLTAGSGNTIYF. CDR3 coding DNA: TGTGCCAGCAGTTTAACAGCCGGTTCTGGAAACACCATATATTTT. V is TRBV28 and J is TRBJ1-3; D remains unclear. CDR1 MDHEN and CDR2 SYDVKM come from the germline V gene. Trimming removed 2 bases at V and 1 base at J, with 9 bases between. The CDR3 has 15 residues.

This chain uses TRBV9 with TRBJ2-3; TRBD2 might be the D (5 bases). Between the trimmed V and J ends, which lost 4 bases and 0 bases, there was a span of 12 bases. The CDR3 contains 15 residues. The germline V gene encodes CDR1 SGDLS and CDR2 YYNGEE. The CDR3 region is CASSPGLSSTDTQYF. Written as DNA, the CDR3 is TGTGCCAGCAGCCCCGGACTGTCCAGCACAGATACGCAGTATTTT.

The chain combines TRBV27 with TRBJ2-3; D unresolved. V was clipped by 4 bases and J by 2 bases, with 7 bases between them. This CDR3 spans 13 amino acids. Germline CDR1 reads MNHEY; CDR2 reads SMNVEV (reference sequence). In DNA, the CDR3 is TGTGCCAGCAGTTACACACCCACAGATACGCAGTATTTT. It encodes CASSYTPTDTQYF.

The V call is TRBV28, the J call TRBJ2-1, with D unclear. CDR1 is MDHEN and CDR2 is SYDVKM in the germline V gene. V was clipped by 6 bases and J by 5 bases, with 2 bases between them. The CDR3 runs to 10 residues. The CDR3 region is CASSDNEQFF. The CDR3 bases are TGTGCCAGCAGCGACAATGAGCAGTTCTTC.

The CDR3 nucleotides read TGTGCCAGCAGTACAGGGCCCTACGAGCAGTACTTC. It yields the protein CASSTGPYEQYF. The chain employs TRBV12-3 or TRBV12-4 and TRBJ2-7; the D gene is possibly TRBD1 (6 bases). There are 12 residues in the CDR3. V was trimmed by 5 bases and J by 2 bases, leaving 7 bases between them.

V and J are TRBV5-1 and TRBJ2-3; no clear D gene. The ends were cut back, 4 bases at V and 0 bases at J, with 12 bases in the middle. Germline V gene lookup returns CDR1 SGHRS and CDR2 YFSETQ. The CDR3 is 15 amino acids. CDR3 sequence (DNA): TGCGCCAGCAGCCCCGGGTCGGCTAGCACAGATACGCAGTATTTT. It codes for CASSPGSASTDTQYF.

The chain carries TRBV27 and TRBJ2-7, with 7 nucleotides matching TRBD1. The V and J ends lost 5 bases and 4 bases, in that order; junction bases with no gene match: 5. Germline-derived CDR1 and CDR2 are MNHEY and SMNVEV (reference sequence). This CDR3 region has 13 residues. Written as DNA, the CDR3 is TGTGCCAGCAGTCAACTGGACAGGTACGAGCAGTACTTC. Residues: CASSQLDRYEQYF.

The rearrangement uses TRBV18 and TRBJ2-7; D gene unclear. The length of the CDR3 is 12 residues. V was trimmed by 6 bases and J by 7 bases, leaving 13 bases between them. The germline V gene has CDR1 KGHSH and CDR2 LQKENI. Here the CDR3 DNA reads TGTGCCAGCTCTGCCGGCCCCGGGGAGCAGTACTTC. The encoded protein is CASSAGPGEQYF.

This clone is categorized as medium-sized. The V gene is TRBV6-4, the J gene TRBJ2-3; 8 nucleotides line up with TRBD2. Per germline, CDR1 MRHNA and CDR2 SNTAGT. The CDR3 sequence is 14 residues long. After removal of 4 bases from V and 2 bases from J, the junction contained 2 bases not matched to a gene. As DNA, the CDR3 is TGTGCCAGCAGTGCGGGAGGGCCCACAGATACGCAGTATTTT. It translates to CASSAGGPTDTQYF.

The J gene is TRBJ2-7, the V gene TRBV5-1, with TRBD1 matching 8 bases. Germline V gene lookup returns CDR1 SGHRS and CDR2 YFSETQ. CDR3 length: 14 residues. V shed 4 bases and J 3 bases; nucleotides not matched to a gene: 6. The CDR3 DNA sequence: TGCGCCAGCAGCGAGGGGACAGGTAACTACGAGCAGTACTTC. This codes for CASSEGTGNYEQYF.

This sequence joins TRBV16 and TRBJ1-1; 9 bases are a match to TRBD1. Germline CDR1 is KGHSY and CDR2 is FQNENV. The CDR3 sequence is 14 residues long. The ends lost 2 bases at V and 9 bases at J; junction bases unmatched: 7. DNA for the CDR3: TGTGCCAGCAGCCAAAACAGGGGGCAATGGCAAGCTTTCTTT. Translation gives CASSQNRGQWQAFF.

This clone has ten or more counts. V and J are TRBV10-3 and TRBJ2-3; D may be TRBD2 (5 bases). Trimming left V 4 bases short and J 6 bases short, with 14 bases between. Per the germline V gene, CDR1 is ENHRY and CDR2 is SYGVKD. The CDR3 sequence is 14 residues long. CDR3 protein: CAISGSTAGDTQYF. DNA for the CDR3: TGTGCCATCAGTGGATCAACGGCGGGTGATACGCAGTATTTT.

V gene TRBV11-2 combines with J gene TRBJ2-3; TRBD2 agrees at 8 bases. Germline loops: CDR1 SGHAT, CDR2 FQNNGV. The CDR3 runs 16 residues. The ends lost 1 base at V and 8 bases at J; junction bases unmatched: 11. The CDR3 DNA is TGTGCCAGCAGCTTAGCCCCCGGGACTAGTCACGGTACGCAGTATTTT. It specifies CASSLAPGTSHGTQYF.

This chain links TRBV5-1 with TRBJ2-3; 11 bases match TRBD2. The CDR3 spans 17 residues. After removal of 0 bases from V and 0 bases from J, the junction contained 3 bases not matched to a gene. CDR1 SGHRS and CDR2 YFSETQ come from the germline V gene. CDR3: CASSLDSSGGSTDTQYF. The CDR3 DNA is TGCGCCAGCAGCTTGGATTCTAGCGGGGGGAGCACAGATACGCAGTATTTT.

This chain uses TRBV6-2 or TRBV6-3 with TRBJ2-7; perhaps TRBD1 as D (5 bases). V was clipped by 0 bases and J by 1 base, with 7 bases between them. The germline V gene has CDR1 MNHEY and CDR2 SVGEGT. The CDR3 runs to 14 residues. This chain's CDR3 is CASSYSDRSYEQYF. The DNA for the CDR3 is TGTGCCAGCAGTTACTCTGACAGATCCTACGAGCAGTACTTC.

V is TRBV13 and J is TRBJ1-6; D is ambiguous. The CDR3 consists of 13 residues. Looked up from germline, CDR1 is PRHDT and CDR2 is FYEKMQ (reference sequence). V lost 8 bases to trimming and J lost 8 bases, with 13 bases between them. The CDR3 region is CASAGSVDSPLHF. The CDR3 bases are TGTGCCAGCGCTGGTTCGGTTGATTCACCCCTCCACTTT.

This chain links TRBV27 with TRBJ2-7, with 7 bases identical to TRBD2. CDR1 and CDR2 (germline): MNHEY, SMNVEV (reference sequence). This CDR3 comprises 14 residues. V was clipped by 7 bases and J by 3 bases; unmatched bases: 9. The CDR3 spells CASTSSGNNYEQYF. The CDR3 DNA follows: TGTGCCAGCACCTCAAGCGGGAACAACTACGAGCAGTACTTC.

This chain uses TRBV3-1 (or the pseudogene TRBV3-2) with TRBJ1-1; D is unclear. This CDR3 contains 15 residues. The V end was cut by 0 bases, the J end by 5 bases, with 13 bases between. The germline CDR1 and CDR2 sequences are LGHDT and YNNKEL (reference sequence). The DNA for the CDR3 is TGTGCCAGCAGCCAAGATCGGGTTAAAGTGACTGAAGCTTTCTTT. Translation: CASSQDRVKVTEAFF.

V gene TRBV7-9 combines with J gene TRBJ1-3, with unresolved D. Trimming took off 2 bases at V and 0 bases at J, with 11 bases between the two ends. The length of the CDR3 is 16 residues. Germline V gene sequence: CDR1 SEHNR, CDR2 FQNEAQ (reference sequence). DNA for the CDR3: TGTGCCAGCAGCTTACGTCCGGGGAGCTCTGGAAACACCATATATTTT. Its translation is CASSLRPGSSGNTIYF.

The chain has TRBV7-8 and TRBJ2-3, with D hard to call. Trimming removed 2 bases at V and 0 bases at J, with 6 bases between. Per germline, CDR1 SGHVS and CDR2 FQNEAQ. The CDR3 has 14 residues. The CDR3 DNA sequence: TGTGCCAGCAGCTTAATCTCTAGCACAGATACGCAGTATTTT. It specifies CASSLISSTDTQYF.

CDR3 in DNA: TGTGCCAGCAGCGCCTTGGGGCGGGAGGTACCAGATACGCAGTATTTT. This sequence encodes CASSALGREVPDTQYF. The chain uses TRBV5-6 and TRBJ2-3, with TRBD2 identical over 8 bases. Trimming cost V 4 bases and J 4 bases; bases outside gene matches: 11. Germline CDR1 is SGHDT and CDR2 is YYEEEE. This CDR3 has 16 amino acids. The whole variable domain, remainder taken from reference TRBV5-6 and TRBJ2-3, is DAGVTQSPTHLIKTRGQQVTLRCSPKSGHDTVSWYQQALGQGPQFIFQYYEEEERQRGNFPDRFSGHQFPNYSSELNVNALLLGDSALYLCASSALGREVPDTQYFGPGTRLTVL.

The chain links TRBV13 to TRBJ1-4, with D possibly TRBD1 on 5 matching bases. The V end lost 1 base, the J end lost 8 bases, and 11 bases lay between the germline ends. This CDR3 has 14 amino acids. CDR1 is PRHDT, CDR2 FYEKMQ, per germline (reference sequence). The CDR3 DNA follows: TGTGCCAGCAGCTTAGCTGGGGCAGGGGAAAAACTGTTTTTT. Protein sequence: CASSLAGAGEKLFF.